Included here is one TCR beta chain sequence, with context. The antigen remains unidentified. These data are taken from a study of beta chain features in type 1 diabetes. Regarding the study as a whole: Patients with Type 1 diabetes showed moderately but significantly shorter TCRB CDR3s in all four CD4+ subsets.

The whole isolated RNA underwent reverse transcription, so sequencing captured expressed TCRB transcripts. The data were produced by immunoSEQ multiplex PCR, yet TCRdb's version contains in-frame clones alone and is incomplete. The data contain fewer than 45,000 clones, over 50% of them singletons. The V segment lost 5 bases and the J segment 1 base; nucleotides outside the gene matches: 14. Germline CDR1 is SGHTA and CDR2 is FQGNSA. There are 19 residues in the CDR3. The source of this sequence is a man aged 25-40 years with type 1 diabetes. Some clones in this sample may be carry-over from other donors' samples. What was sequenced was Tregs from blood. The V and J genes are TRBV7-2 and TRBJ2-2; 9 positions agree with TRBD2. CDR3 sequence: CASSPRGSGGLGNTGELFF. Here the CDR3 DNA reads TGTGCCAGCAGCCCTAGGGGAAGCGGGGGGCTAGGGAACACCGGGGAGCTGTTTTTT. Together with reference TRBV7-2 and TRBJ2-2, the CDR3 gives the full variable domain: GAGVSQSPSNKVTEKGKDVELRCDPISGHTALYWYRQSLGQGLEFLIYFQGNSAPDKSGLPSDRFSAERTGGSVSTLTIQRTQQEDSAVYLCASSPRGSGGLGNTGELFFGEGSRLTVL.